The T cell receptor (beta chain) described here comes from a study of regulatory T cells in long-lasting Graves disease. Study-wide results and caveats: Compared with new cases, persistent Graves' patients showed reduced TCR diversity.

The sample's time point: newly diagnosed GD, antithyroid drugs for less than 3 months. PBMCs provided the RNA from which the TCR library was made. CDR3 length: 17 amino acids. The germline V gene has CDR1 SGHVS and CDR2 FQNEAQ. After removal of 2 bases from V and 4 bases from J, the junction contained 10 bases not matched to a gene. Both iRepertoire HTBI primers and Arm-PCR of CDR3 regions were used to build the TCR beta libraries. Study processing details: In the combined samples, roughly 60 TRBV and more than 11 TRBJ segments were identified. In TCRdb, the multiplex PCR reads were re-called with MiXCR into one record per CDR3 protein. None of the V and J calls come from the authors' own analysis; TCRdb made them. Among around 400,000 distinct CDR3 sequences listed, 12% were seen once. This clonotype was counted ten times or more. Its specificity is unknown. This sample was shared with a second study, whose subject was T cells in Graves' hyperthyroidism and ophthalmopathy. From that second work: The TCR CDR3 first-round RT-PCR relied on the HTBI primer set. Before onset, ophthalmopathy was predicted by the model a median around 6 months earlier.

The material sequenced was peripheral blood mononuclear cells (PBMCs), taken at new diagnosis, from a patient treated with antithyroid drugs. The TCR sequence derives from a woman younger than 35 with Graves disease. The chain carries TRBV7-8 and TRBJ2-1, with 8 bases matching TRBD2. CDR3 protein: CASSLFARGVSYNEQFF. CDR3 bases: TGTGCCAGCAGCTTATTTGCGCGGGGGGTTTCGTACAATGAGCAGTTCTTC.